This T cell receptor beta chain was documented in a study of sequential checkpoint blockade in melanoma. Background on the study: Maintenance nivolumab came after either treatment sequence.

Here immunoSEQ multiplex PCR was the method, and the copy in TCRdb shows in-frame clones only, minus some. The sample has some 17,000 clones, 67% seen once. Treatment noted: randomized to nivolumab then ipilimumab (arm A) or the reverse (arm B). None of the patients previously received DNA-damaging chemotherapy. Sorted cells were live CD3+CD8+, lacking CD19 and CD56, from PBMCs. Germline loops: CDR1 MNHNS, CDR2 SASEGT. The CDR3 contains 13 residues. The V and J ends lost 5 bases and 7 bases, in that order; junction bases with no gene match: 4. The sequence came from a human donor with melanoma. The chain is built from TRBV6-1 and TRBJ2-1; TRBD1 agrees at 8 bases. Sequences were derived from CD8+ T cells sorted from blood (inferred from file names), sampled from a patient given nivolumab and ipilimumab in sequence. In DNA, the CDR3 is TGTGCCAGCAGTATCGACAGGGGTAATGAGCAGTTCTTC. As protein: CASSIDRGNEQFF.